This T cell receptor beta chain was captured by sequencing in a study of blood T cell repertoires in COVID-19. Study as a whole: Spain, Italy and the United States supplied samples that represented acute and convalescent COVID-19. In each case, the material was cDNA or gDNA derived from T cells, B-cell-depleted T cells, or PBMCs.

Germline CDR1 reads SNHLY; CDR2 reads FYNNEI. V lost 1 base to trimming and J lost 5 bases, with 13 bases between them. This CDR3 is 15 amino acids long. Assay used: immunoSEQ multiplex PCR; TCRdb lists only in-frame clones, some missing. The data show about 39,000 clones, with roughly nine tenths seen just once and 2% to 2.5% held by the top ten. The chain has TRBV2 and TRBJ2-3; D may be TRBD1 (5 bases). The sequence came from a man over 45 with active COVID-19. Input material: peripheral blood. The CDR3 DNA follows: TGTGCCAGCAGTGAAGACTGGGGCAGTGAAGATACGCAGTATTTT. It translates to CASSEDWGSEDTQYF.